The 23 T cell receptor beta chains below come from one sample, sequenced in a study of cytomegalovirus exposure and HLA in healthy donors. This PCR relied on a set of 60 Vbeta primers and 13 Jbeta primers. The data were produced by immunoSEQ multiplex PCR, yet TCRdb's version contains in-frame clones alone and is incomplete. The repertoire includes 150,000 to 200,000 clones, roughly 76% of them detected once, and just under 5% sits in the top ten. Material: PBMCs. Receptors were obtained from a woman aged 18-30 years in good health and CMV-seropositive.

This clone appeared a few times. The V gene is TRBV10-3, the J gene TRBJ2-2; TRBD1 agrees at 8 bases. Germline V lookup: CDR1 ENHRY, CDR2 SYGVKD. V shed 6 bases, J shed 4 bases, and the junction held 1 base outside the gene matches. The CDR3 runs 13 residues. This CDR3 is CAIRGTGTGELFF. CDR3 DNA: TGTGCCATCAGGGGGACAGGCACCGGGGAGCTGTTTTTT.

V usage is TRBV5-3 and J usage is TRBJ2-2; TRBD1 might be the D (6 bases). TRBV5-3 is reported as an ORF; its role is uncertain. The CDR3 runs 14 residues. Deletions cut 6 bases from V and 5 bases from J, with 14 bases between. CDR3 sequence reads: CARTPTGKTGELFF. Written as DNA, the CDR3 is TGTGCCAGAACCCCCACAGGGAAGACCGGGGAGCTGTTTTTT.

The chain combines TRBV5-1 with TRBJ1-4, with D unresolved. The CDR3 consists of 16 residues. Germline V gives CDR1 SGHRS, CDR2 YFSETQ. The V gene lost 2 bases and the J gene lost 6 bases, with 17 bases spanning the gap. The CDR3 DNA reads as TGCGCCAGCAGCTTTACTGAGCCTCACTCGCATGAAAAACTGTTTTTT. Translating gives CASSFTEPHSHEKLFF.

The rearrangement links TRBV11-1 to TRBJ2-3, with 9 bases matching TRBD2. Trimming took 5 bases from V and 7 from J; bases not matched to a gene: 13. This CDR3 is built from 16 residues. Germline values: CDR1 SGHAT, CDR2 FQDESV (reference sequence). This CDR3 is CASSPGRAGGPNTQYF. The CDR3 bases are TGTGCCAGCAGCCCGGGCCGCGCGGGGGGGCCGAATACGCAGTATTTT.

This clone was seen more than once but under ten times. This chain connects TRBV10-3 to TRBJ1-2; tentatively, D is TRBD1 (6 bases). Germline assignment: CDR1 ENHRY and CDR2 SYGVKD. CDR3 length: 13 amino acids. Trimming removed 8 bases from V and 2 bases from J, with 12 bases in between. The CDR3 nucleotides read TGTGCCATCCAACCGACAGGAAACTATGGCTACACCTTC. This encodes CAIQPTGNYGYTF.

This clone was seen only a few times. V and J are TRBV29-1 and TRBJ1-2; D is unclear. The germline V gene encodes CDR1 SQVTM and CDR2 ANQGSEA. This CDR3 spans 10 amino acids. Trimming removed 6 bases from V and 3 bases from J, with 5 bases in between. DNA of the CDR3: TGCAGCGTACTGGACTATGGCTACACCTTC. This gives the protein CSVLDYGYTF.

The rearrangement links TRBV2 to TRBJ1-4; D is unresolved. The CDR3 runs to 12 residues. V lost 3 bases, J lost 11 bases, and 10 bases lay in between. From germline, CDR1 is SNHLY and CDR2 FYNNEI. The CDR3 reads CASSEFEWKLFF. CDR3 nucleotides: TGTGCCAGCAGTGAGTTTGAGTGGAAACTGTTTTTT.

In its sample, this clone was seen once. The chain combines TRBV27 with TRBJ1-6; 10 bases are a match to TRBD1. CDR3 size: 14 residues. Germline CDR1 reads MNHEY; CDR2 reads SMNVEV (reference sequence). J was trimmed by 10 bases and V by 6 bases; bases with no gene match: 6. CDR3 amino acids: CASRSGTGDSPLHF. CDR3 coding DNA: TGTGCCAGCAGATCCGGGACAGGGGACTCACCCCTCCACTTT.

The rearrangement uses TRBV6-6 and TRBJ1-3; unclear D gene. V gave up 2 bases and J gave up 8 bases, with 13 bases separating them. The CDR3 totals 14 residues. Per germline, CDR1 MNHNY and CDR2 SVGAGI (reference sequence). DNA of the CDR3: TGTGCCAGCAGTTACAATGACATCCCTCACACCATATATTTT. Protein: CASSYNDIPHTIYF.

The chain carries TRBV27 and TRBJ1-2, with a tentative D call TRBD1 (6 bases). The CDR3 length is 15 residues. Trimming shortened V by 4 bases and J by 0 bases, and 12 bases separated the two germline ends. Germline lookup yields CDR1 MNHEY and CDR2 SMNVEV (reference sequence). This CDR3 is CASSSRDTSNYGYTF. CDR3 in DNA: TGTGCCAGCAGTTCTAGGGACACCTCTAACTATGGCTACACCTTC.

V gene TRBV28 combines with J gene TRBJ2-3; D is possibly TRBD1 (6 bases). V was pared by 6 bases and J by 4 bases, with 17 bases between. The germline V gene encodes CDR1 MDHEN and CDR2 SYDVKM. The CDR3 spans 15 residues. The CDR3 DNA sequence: TGTGCCAGCAGACCGGGATCACAGGGCCCAGATACGCAGTATTTT. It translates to CASRPGSQGPDTQYF.

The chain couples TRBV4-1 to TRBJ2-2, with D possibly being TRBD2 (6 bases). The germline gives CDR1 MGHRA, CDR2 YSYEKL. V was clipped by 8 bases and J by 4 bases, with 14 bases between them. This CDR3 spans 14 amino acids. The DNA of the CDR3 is TGCGCCAGCCAGGGACTCCGGGCCACCGGGGAGCTGTTTTTT. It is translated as CASQGLRATGELFF.

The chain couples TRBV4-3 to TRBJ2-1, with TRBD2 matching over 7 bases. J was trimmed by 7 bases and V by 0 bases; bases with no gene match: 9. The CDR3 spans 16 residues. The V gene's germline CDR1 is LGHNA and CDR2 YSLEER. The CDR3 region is CASSQEAAAAGNEQFF. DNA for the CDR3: TGCGCCAGCAGCCAAGAAGCGGCGGCAGCGGGGAATGAGCAGTTCTTC.

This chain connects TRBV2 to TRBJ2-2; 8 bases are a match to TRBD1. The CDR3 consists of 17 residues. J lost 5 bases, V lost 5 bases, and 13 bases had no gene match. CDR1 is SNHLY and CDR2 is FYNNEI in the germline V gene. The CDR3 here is CASSLLWTGPGTGELFF. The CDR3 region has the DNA TGTGCCAGCAGTTTACTATGGACAGGGCCCGGGACCGGGGAGCTGTTTTTT.

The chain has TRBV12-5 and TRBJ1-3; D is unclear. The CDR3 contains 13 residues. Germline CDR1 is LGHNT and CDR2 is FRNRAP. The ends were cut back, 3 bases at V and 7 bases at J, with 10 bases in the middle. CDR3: CASGLWGANTIYF. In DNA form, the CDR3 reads TGTGCTAGTGGTTTATGGGGAGCGAACACCATATATTTT.

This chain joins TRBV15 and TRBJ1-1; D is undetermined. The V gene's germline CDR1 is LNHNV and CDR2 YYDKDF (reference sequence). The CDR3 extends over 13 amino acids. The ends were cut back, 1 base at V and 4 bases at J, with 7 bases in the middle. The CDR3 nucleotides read TGTGCCACCAGCAGAGTCGTCGGCACTGAAGCTTTCTTT. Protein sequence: CATSRVVGTEAFF.

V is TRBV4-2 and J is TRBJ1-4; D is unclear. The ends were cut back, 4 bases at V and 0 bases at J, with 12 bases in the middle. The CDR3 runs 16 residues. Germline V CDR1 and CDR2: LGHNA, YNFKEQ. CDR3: CASSRSGRATNEKLFF. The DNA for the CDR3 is TGTGCCAGCAGCCGAAGTGGGAGGGCAACTAATGAAAAACTGTTTTTT.

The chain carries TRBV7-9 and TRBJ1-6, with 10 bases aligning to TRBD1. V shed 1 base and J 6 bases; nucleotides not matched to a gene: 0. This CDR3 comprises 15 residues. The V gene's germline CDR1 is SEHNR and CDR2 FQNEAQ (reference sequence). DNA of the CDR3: TGTGCCAGCAGCTTAGGACAGGGGGCTAATTCACCCCTCCACTTT. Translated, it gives CASSLGQGANSPLHF. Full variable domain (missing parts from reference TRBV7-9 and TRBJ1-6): DTGVSQNPRHKITKRGQNVTFRCDPISEHNRLYWYRQTLGQGPEFLTYFQNEAQLEKSRLLSDRFSAERPKGSFSTLEIQRTEQGDSAMYLCASSLGQGANSPLHFGNGTRLTVT.

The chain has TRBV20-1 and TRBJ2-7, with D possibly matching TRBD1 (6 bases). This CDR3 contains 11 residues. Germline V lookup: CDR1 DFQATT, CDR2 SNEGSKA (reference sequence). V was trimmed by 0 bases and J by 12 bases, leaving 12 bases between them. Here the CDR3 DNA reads TGCAGTGCTAGAGACAGGGGACACCCGTACTTC. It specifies CSARDRGHPYF.

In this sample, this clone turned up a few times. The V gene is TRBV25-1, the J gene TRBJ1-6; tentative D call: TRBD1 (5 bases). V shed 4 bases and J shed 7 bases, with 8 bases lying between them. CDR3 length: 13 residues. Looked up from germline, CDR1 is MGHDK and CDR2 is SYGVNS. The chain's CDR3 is CASSGTKNSPLHF. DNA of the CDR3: TGTGCCAGCAGTGGGACAAAAAATTCACCCCTCCACTTT.

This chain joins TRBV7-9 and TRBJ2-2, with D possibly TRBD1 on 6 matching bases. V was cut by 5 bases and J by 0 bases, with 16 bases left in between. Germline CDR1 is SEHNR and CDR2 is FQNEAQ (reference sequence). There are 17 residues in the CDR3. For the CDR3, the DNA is TGTGCCAGCAGCGGCGACAGGTCGATATCGAACACCGGGGAGCTGTTTTTT. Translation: CASSGDRSISNTGELFF.

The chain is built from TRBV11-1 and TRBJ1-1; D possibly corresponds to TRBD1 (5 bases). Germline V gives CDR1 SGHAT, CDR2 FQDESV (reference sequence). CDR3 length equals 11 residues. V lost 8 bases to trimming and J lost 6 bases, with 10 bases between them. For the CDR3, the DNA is TGTGCCAGCGGGGCTGGCGCTGAAGCTTTCTTT. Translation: CASGAGAEAFF.

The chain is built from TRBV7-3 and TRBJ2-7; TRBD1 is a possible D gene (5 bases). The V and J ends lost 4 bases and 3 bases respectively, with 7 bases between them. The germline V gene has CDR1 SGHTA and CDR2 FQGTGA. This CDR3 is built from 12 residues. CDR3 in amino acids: CASSSDNYEQYF. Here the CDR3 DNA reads TGTGCCAGCAGCTCGGACAACTACGAGCAGTACTTC.